A selection of T cell receptor beta chains follows, all from one sample in a study of shared clonotypes between healthy human individuals. The method was immunoSEQ multiplex PCR; TCRdb's version includes in-frame clones alone and lacks a portion of them. The sample records roughly 2.2 million clones, approximately 95% being singletons. The specimen was naive CD4+ T cells from PBMCs. The source is a man younger than 35 in good health. Some clones in this sample may be carry-over from other donors' samples. Each CDR3 is given with its conserved first and last residue. The D gene is left open where the match is weak. Part of the rows lack a size; the others show once, few, many or a class for expanded clones.

TRBV15,TRBJ2-2,TRBD1,.,TGTGCCACCAGCAGAGTTAGGGGGCCGACCGGGGAGCTGTTTTTT,CATSRVRGPTGELFF
TRBV19,TRBJ2-7,TRBD1,.,TGTGCCAGTAGTATAATCGTCAGACAGGGGCGAAGCTACGAGCAGTACTTC,CASSIIVRQGRSYEQYF
TRBV27,TRBJ1-4,.,once,TGTGCCAGCAGCCCCGGTATGGACACCCAAAATGAAAAACTGTTTTTT,CASSPGMDTQNEKLFF
TRBV11-3,TRBJ2-1,.,.,TGTGCCAGCAGCTCTCGACAGACCAATGAGCAGTTCTTC,CASSSRQTNEQFF
TRBV9,TRBJ2-7,.,.,TGTGCCAGCAGCGTAGATTGGGAATCCTACGAGCAGTACTTC,CASSVDWESYEQYF
TRBV30,TRBJ2-3,.,.,TGTGCCTGGAGTGTACAGGCCGGATACGGAGAGCAGTATTTT,CAWSVQAGYGEQYF
TRBV11-1,TRBJ1-1,.,.,TGTGCCAGCAGCGTATACGGGGGAGGAAGGACTGAAGCTTTCTTT,CASSVYGGGRTEAFF
TRBV30,TRBJ1-5,.,.,TGTGCCTGGAGTGTCTCGGGGCATCAGCCCCAGCATTTT,CAWSVSGHQPQHF
TRBV7-7,TRBJ2-7,.,.,TGTGCCAGCAGCTTACTCGGGGGTGACGAGCAGTACTTC,CASSLLGGDEQYF
TRBV18,TRBJ2-2,TRBD1,.,TGTGCCAGCTCACTGCTACAGGGGAAAGCGAACACCGGGGAGCTGTTTTTT,CASSLLQGKANTGELFF
TRBV7-3,TRBJ1-1,.,.,TGTGCCAGCAGCTCCGCCGGTATGAACACTGAAGCTTTCTTT,CASSSAGMNTEAFF
TRBV27,TRBJ2-7,.,.,TGTGCCAGCAGTTTATCACACCTCTCCTACGAGCAGTACTTC,CASSLSHLSYEQYF
TRBV7-9,TRBJ2-5,.,.,TGTGCCAGCAGCTTACGTCCGGAATTTCGAGGGACCCAGTACTTC,CASSLRPEFRGTQYF
TRBV7-3,TRBJ2-6,.,.,TGTGCCAGCAGCTTAAGTTCCGGGGCCTCTGGGGCCAACGTCCTGACTTTC,CASSLSSGASGANVLTF
TRBV11-2,TRBJ2-7,TRBD2,once,TGTGCCAGCAGCTGGCTACGGGGCGGGAGGGACTACGAGCAGTACTTC,CASSWLRGGRDYEQYF
TRBV5-1,TRBJ2-7,.,.,TGCGCCAGCAGCTTGGAAGGAGTCGGGGCCTACGAGCAGTACTTC,CASSLEGVGAYEQYF
TRBV7-2,TRBJ2-7,TRBD2,.,TGTGCCAGCAGCTGGGCGACTAGCGGACCCTACGAGCAGTACTTC,CASSWATSGPYEQYF
TRBV6-5,TRBJ1-3,.,.,TGTGCCAGCAGTTATGGGGGACCCTCTGGAAACACCATATATTTT,CASSYGGPSGNTIYF
TRBV18,TRBJ2-1,TRBD2,.,TGTGCCAGCTCAAGACTAGCGGGAGGGTACAATGAGCAGTTCTTC,CASSRLAGGYNEQFF
TRBV6-5,TRBJ2-1,TRBD2,.,TGTGCCAGCAGGTCGGGACTAGCGGGAGGCAATGAGCAGTTCTTC,CASRSGLAGGNEQFF
TRBV7-9,TRBJ1-4,.,once,TGTGCCAGCAGCTTAGCGACCGGGCCTCGTGAAAAACTGTTTTTT,CASSLATGPREKLFF
TRBV28,TRBJ1-5,.,.,TGTGCCAGCAGCTCCCCAGGGAATGGCAATCAGCCCCAGCATTTT,CASSSPGNGNQPQHF
TRBV7-2,TRBJ1-3,.,.,TGTGCCAGCAGCCCGCAGAGCTCTGGAAACACCATATATTTT,CASSPQSSGNTIYF
TRBV5-1,TRBJ1-5,.,.,TGCGCCAGCAGCGTTGACGGAAATAGCAATCAGCCCCAGCATTTT,CASSVDGNSNQPQHF
TRBV7-6,TRBJ2-7,.,.,TGTGCCAGCAGCTTAGCGCTAGGTACCTACGAGCAGTACTTC,CASSLALGTYEQYF
TRBV19,TRBJ1-1,.,.,TGTGCCAGTAGTAGCATTGACAGACACACTGAAGCTTTCTTT,CASSSIDRHTEAFF
TRBV28,TRBJ2-1,TRBD2,.,TGTGCCAGCAGTTCCCCTGGACTAGCCCATAGGGGGAATGAGCAGTTCTTC,CASSSPGLAHRGNEQFF
TRBV29-1,TRBJ2-2,.,.,TGCAGCGTTTTTAAGACCAACACCGGGGAGCTGTTTTTT,CSVFKTNTGELFF
TRBV5-1,TRBJ2-6,TRBD1,.,TGCGCCAGCAGCTCCGGGACAGGGGGCGCTGGGGCCAACGTCCTGACTTTC,CASSSGTGGAGANVLTF
TRBV30,TRBJ1-1,.,.,TGTGCCTGGAGTGGGGGGCCCGGGACTGAAGCTTTCTTT,CAWSGGPGTEAFF
TRBV5-1,TRBJ2-1,.,.,TGCGCCAGCAGCTTGGCGCCGGGACTCGGCTACAATGAGCAGTTCTTC,CASSLAPGLGYNEQFF